This passage covers 8 T cell receptor beta chains from one sample sequenced in a study of regulatory T cells in long-lasting Graves disease. Time point here: newly diagnosed GD, antithyroid drugs for less than 3 months. There was RNA extracted from PBMCs, and the TCR library was made from it. Through Arm-PCR of CDR3 regions and iRepertoire HTBI primers, TCR beta libraries were built. In TCRdb, the multiplex PCR reads were re-called with MiXCR into one record per CDR3 protein. This table has 680,000 or so distinct CDR3 sequences, about 16% appearing once. This sample also appeared in a second study, on T cells in Graves' hyperthyroidism and ophthalmopathy.

The input for sequencing was peripheral blood mononuclear cells (PBMCs), taken at new diagnosis, from a patient treated with antithyroid drugs. All receptors come from a woman in her 30s with Graves disease.

In this sample, this clonotype turned up a few times. The rearrangement links TRBV28 to TRBJ2-3, with 8 positions matching TRBD2. Trimming removed 7 bases from V and 6 bases from J; junction bases left unmatched: 9. The CDR3 covers 14 residues. From germline, CDR1 is MDHEN and CDR2 SYDVKM. CDR3 sequence: CASKASGGGDTQYF. The DNA for the CDR3 is TGTGCCAGCAAAGCTAGCGGCGGGGGGGATACGCAGTATTTT.

J is TRBJ2-7 and V is TRBV28; the D is unclear. The ends were cut back, 6 bases at V and 7 bases at J, with 13 bases in the middle. There are 12 residues in the CDR3. Germline loops: CDR1 MDHEN, CDR2 SYDVKM. The CDR3 loop is CASRLGYGEQYF. The CDR3 coding sequence is TGTGCCAGCAGACTTGGGTACGGTGAGCAGTACTTC.

The chain employs TRBV14 and TRBJ1-1; tentative D call: TRBD1 (5 bases). The CDR3 has 15 amino acids. V lost 1 base and J lost 1, with 10 bases in between. Germline V gives CDR1 SGHDN, CDR2 FVKESK. CDR3 region: CASSQGKGWNTEAFF. CDR3 bases: TGTGCCAGCAGCCAAGGGAAGGGGTGGAACACTGAAGCTTTCTTT.

This clonotype was seen repeatedly, ten times or more. This rearrangement joins TRBV2 to TRBJ2-3; 11 bases align to TRBD1. Germline loops: CDR1 SNHLY, CDR2 FYNNEI. This CDR3 is 17 amino acids long. Germline trimming cut 2 bases from V and 5 bases from J; bases unmatched to any gene: 9. Written as DNA, the CDR3 is TGTGCCAGCAGTGAACCCATAGGACAGGGGGCTATAGATACGCAGTATTTT. Encoded protein: CASSEPIGQGAIDTQYF.

This clonotype was detected only once. Just one base apart from a much larger clone, this may be a read error. The chain uses TRBV12-3 or TRBV12-4 and TRBJ2-1, with 10 bases identical to TRBD2. The trim removed 8 bases at V and 10 bases at J, leaving 11 bases unmatched. The CDR3 runs 14 residues. This CDR3 is CASSMGLAGDEQFF. In DNA, the CDR3 is TGTGCCAGCTCAATGGGGCTAGCGGGAGACGAGCAGTTCTTC.

This clonotype was observed a single time. Mismatch with germline at one junction end may stem from a read error. This chain uses TRBV19 with TRBJ1-3; unclear D gene. The germline gives CDR1 LNHDA, CDR2 SQIVND (reference sequence). The CDR3 is 15 amino acids. The DNA for the CDR3 is TGTGCCACCCGCCCCCTACGAACCTCTAGAAACACCATATATTTT. Translating it yields CATRPLRTSRNTIYF. Complete variable domain (other parts from reference TRBV19 and TRBJ1-3): DGGITQSPKYLFRKEGQNVTLSCEQNLNHDAMYWYRQDPGQGLRLIYYSQIVNDFQKGDIAEGYSVSREKKESFPLTVTSAQKNPTAFYLCATRPLRTSRNTIYFGEGSWLTVV.

This clonotype was detected ten times or more. V usage is TRBV7-9 and J usage is TRBJ2-5; TRBD2 agrees at 11 bases. The CDR3 is 15 amino acids. V lost 4 bases, J lost 4 bases, and 5 bases stayed unmatched. Germline V gene data show CDR1 as SEHNR and CDR2 as FQNEAQ (reference sequence). Here the CDR3 DNA reads TGTGCCAGCAGCTCGGGACTAGCGGACATAGAGACCCAGTACTTC. Translation gives CASSSGLADIETQYF. Combining the CDR3 with reference TRBV7-9 and TRBJ2-5 gives the whole variable domain DTGVSQNPRHKITKRGQNVTFRCDPISEHNRLYWYRQTLGQGPEFLTYFQNEAQLEKSRLLSDRFSAERPKGSFSTLEIQRTEQGDSAMYLCASSSGLADIETQYFGPGTRLLVL.

This clonotype showed up many times. This chain links TRBV28 with TRBJ1-5; D remains unclear. Germline loops: CDR1 MDHEN, CDR2 SYDVKM. V lost 10 bases, J lost 5 bases, and 21 bases lay in between. CDR3 length: 15 residues. The CDR3 reads CATIPRPLGDQPQHF. In nucleotides, the CDR3 is TGTGCCACTATACCCAGGCCTCTCGGGGATCAGCCCCAGCATTTT.